This TCR beta chain was obtained from a study of cytomegalovirus exposure and HLA in healthy donors (dated by TCRdb to the late 2010s). Study-level background: According to an earlier analysis of around 600 of the donors, about 179 million T cells yielded some 120 million unique TCR beta sequences and approximately 300 Gb of sequence data. Around 330 gigabases of sequencing data and roughly 81 million unique TCR sequences made up an early release that covered 640 HLA-typed donors. The genetic ancestry cluster associated with self-reported Caucasian donors included around four fifths of the roughly 390 genotyped donors. The study aimed to test whether cataloging public T cell receptors could reveal signatures of past pathogen exposure. The study used immunosequencing to profile the T cell repertoires of 666 subjects and linked those repertoires to cytomegalovirus serostatus. In addition to the first cohort of 650 to 750 subjects, a separate validation cohort of some 120 different subjects was used. The study combined high-throughput TCR immunosequencing, statistical association of individual TCRs with disease status, and machine learning to predict cytomegalovirus infection status. A later analysis re-analyzed previously published TCR beta repertoires from 500 to 700 donors and added high-resolution HLA genotyping to study TCR occurrence patterns. In the later analysis, no new phenotypic data were used to find candidate immune exposures; instead, reliance was placed on TCR beta sequences and their occurrence across donors. An earlier analysis of 500 to 750 of the donors applied high-throughput TCR beta sequencing to assess whether each TCR beta V gene segment acted as functional or pseudogenic. Alongside the repertoire data, information on donor age, sex, ethnicity and CMV serostatus was compiled. In a later genetic analysis, genome-wide SNP genotypes for 398 of the 666 donors were used, and that subset was treated as a discovery cohort. All discovery cohort repertoires had been generated using a single sequencing platform. HLA typing included class I and class II loci at four-digit resolution. Typing coverage differed by locus: A, B, C, DRB1 and DQB1 were typed in about 629-640 donors, DQA1 in about 500, DPA1 in some 610, and DPB1 in approximately 450. Because of strong linkage in the cohort, roughly five DR-DQ haplotypes were treated as single units for association and clustering. Across some 400 genotyped donors of the cohort, an average of about 240,000 unique TCR beta nucleotide sequences per donor were sequenced, and approximately 17% of those sequences were non-productive. On the study overall, not on this receptor specifically: A further reported finding was that TCR beta sequences accurately predicted the HLA-A and HLA-B alleles for most subjects in the first cohort. Specific HLA alleles were associated with roughly 17,000 TCR beta sequences at a false discovery rate of 0.05 in a later analysis. A group of highly shared sequence variants was considered likely to be a technical artifact of the sequencing pipeline. Presence/absence analyses assumed roughly uniform sequencing depth across donors, an assumption that may not hold. Correlated functional status among segregating V segments might be attributable to linkage disequilibrium, but an unknown experimental factor could not be ruled out. According to a later analysis, TCR association rates differed among HLA loci, with DRB1 alleles showing the most associated TCRs and HLA-C alleles showing the fewest. Compared with equally common non-associated chains, HLA-associated TCR beta chains in a later analysis were more clonally expanded and had lower generation probabilities. Most TCR sequences were seen in very few donors, while some public TCRs were found in many individuals. The study listed approximately 150 TCR beta chains as associated with cytomegalovirus. The only immune exposure information available for the cohort was CMV serostatus. In an earlier analysis of approximately 590 of the donors, most TCR beta V segments were observed in productive rearrangements about 90% or about 30% of the time, broadly matching IMGT annotations. A later genetic analysis reported fewer N-insertions in productive TCRs among donors in an Asian-associated ancestry cluster than the roughly 700-donor mean. In vitro tests confirmed that a few of the cytomegalovirus-associated TCR beta chains recognize cytomegalovirus antigens. A later analysis found that most CMV-associated TCR beta chains appeared HLA-restricted, with HLA associations seemingly driven largely by CMV exposure. Approximately 16 rarely observed V segments, including chromosome 9 orphons, were excluded from the earlier analysis of several hundred of the donors because counts were too low. Only TCR beta chains were sequenced in this cohort, and the absence of alpha or paired-chain data limited detectable features. Cytomegalovirus status was reported to be diagnosed by the classifier with high specificity and sensitivity in both the original and validation cohorts. Strong co-occurrence of HLA alleles, especially DR and DQ, made assigning TCR associations to individual alleles difficult. The authors suggested that the approach could potentially be extended to other disease states and immunological phenotypes. A later analysis reported that several top co-occurrence clusters appeared linked to parvovirus B19, influenza, CMV and Epstein-Barr virus. In a later genetic analysis, a missense DCLRE1C variant was associated with V-gene and J-gene trimming of TCR beta chains, and the association was replicated in an independent cohort. Because some donors lacked HLA typing at each locus, the association tests relied only on the typed subset.

The cohort consisted of 666 healthy bone marrow donors. At the time of sampling, every cohort member was nominally healthy, though immune exposures that went unrecorded were likely present. The donor tested CMV seronegative, placing the donor among the 300 to 400 seronegative members of the cohort. A peripheral blood sample was provided by each donor, and peripheral blood mononuclear cells were used for TCR beta sequencing. The Qiagen DNeasy Blood Extraction Kit was used to extract genomic DNA from the blood cell samples. Library prep was done by the immunoSEQ multiplex PCR assay. For the multiplex PCR, a mixture combining 60 forward primers for TCR Vbeta segments and 13 reverse primers for TCR Jbeta segments was used. The CDR3 region of rearranged TCR beta genes was amplified from genomic DNA with a multiplex PCR assay. The Illumina HiSeq System was used to sequence the amplified TCR beta libraries as 87-base-pair reads. Under the source paper's analysis protocol: A later analysis counted about 76 million unique TCR beta chains across the 690 or so repertoires, and roughly 11 million of these chains were shared by at least two donors. Raw reads were error-corrected and collapsed into unique sequences with a nearest-neighbor algorithm that merged closely related sequences to remove PCR and sequencing errors. CDR3 sequences were aligned to IMGT reference sequences to assign V, D and J gene segments. Each retained sequence needed at least a six-nucleotide match to both a V gene segment and a J gene segment. A rearrangement was called productive if the CDR3 had no stop codons and remained in frame with V and J, and every other rearrangement was called non-productive. CDR3 was defined by IMGT convention, running from the second conserved V-encoded cysteine to the conserved J-encoded phenylalanine. The earlier analysis of some 580 of the donors excluded any sequence lacking an unambiguous match to a single V gene segment. In an earlier analysis of about 590 of the donors, a V segment was called functional when productive rearrangements were above 56.7%, and segregating when the standard deviation between donors exceeded 5%. A statistical classification framework was built for diagnosing cytomegalovirus status from the catalog of TCR beta chain sequences. A later analysis assigned V and J genes by comparing TCR nucleotide sequences with IMGT/GENE-DB human TR gene sequences. The TCRdist pipeline was used in a later analysis to assign CDR3 sequences and most-parsimonious VDJ recombination scenarios. In a later analysis, each TCR beta chain was defined by its CDR3 amino acid sequence together with its V-gene family, and reads lacking a unique V-gene family were excluded. To address suspected cross-contamination and a sequencing artifact, a later analysis removed roughly 640 highly shared, low-generation-probability nucleotide sequences. A later analysis calculated a clonal expansion index for each public chain from normalized within-repertoire ranks of inferred template counts. A later analysis computed generation probabilities with a VDJ recombination model fitted to out-of-frame rearrangements, and checked the results against IGoR. In a later analysis, TCR-TCR, TCR-HLA and TCR-CMV co-occurrence was scored with hypergeometric tests, and a repertoire-size bias correction was applied to TCR pairs. A later analysis estimated false discovery rates by permuting HLA or CMV assignments 20 times. In a later analysis, co-occurring TCRs were grouped using DBSCAN, and TCRdist sequence similarity was added for clustering within HLA-allele-positive subsets. For co-occurrence clustering, repertoires with fewer than 30,000 or more than 120,000 public chains were excluded, along with a handful of repertoires with anomalous nucleotide sharing. This is the immuneACCESS table as TCRdb keeps it, with only in-frame sequences that have V and J called. A part of the clones is gone; compared with another copy, unresolved V genes explain less than half, and the rest is unexplained. V and J calls plus clone size are reproduced from that table; the DNA served to infer D and trimming. The sample data list roughly 200,000 clones, and over 75% of these were observed just once. The leading ten clones occupy 2% to 2.5% of the sample.

About this clone itself: The specificity of this receptor is unknown. No much larger clone is present one base from it, and per-base qualities are unavailable.

The material sequenced was PBMCs. This sequence originates from a woman aged 45 to 65 in good health and CMV-seronegative.

Here the CDR3 is given as CASSLFAGAQYEQYF. The DNA sequence is TGTGCCAGCAGTTTATTCGCAGGGGCTCAGTACGAGCAGTACTTC. Here the chain combines TRBV28 and TRBJ2-7; a weak D assignment points to TRBD1 (6 bases agree). Trimming removed 1 base from V and 4 bases from J, leaving 14 bases between the germline ends. From its cysteine to its phenylalanine, the CDR3 spans 15 amino acids. This entry keeps only the CDR3 DNA: 45 bases, framed from base 1. Taken from the germline V gene, the CDR1 and CDR2 loops are MDHEN and SYDVKM.